This section outlines one T cell receptor beta chain sequence together with its context. Its antigen is unknown. This table comes from immunoSEQ multiplex PCR, and its TCRdb copy is limited to in-frame clones, with some not included. This table has about 2 million clones, around 96% appearing once. The sample originates from a study of shared clonotypes between healthy human individuals. Across the study: The study used three CD4 naive, three CD4 memory, two CD8 naive and one CD8 memory plate per donor.

The CDR3 has 15 residues. Looked up from germline, CDR1 is SGDLS and CDR2 is YYNGEE. V lost 1 base and J lost 5, with 15 bases in between. Study-wide results and caveats: All-four-donor shared clonotypes had higher generation probabilities than non-shared clonotypes did.

The naive CD8 population came from CD45RO-negative cells selected for CCR7, without terminally differentiated effector memory CD45RA+ cells. Donors comprised healthy HIV-negative adults lacking recent acute infections or vaccinations. The chain employs TRBV9 and TRBJ2-5, with D possibly being TRBD1 (5 bases). Sequencing was performed on naive CD8+ T cells sorted from blood. This TCR came from a man aged 18 to 35 in good health. The CDR3: CASSVMSSKGETQYF. The CDR3 DNA reads as TGTGCCAGCAGCGTAATGAGCTCTAAGGGGGAGACCCAGTACTTC.